This T cell receptor beta chain was sequenced for a study of response to subunit inactivated influenza vaccine. The CDR3 contains 16 residues. Between the trimmed V and J ends, which lost 5 bases and 5 bases, there was a span of 23 bases. The germline V gene encodes CDR1 SGHRS and CDR2 YFSETQ. General study points: The authors suggested that every seasonal influenza vaccination recruits few new T cells.

TCRdb re-derived calls from the RT-PCR reads in MiXCR, one entry per CDR3 protein. The repertoire holds 540,000 or so distinct CDR3 sequences, 10% to 15% seen once, with around 12% in the top ten. Worth noting for this clonotype: Antigen unknown.

This sequence joins TRBV5-1 and TRBJ2-7; D possibly matches TRBD1 or TRBD2 (5 bases each). Sequences were derived from PBMCs from blood, sampled roughly 48 days after vaccination. The origin of this receptor is a man aged 50 to 60 who received an inactivated influenza vaccine. Here the CDR3 DNA reads TGCGCCAGCAGAGAATTTACCGGGACCGTAGTCCACGAGCAGTACTTC. Protein sequence: CASREFTGTVVHEQYF.